The 9 T cell receptor beta chains below all came from one sample that was sequenced in a study of cytotoxic CD8 clonotypes in ibrutinib-treated CLL. Sequenced by immunoSEQ multiplex PCR; TCRdb stores in-frame clones only, minus some. This table has around 250,000 clones, around three quarters appearing once. The material sequenced was PBMCs, taken after 24 months of ibrutinib treatment. These receptors came from a human donor with chronic lymphocytic leukemia.

V and J are TRBV2 and TRBJ2-7; D not certain. Trimming shortened V by 6 bases and J by 5 bases, and 20 bases separated the two germline ends. This CDR3 comprises 15 residues. Germline-derived CDR1 and CDR2 are SNHLY and FYNNEI. The CDR3 nucleotides are TGTGCCAGCAGCGCCGGGTCCGCCTGGCCCCACGAGCAGTACTTC. Amino acid sequence: CASSAGSAWPHEQYF.

The chain carries TRBV27 and TRBJ2-6, with unresolved D. Trimming shortened V by 6 bases and J by 0 bases, and 15 bases separated the two germline ends. The CDR3 is 17 amino acids. Germline V gene lookup returns CDR1 MNHEY and CDR2 SMNVEV (reference sequence). The CDR3 loop reads CASRPFGGDSGANVLTF. The DNA of the CDR3 is TGTGCCAGCAGGCCTTTTGGTGGGGACTCTGGGGCCAACGTCCTGACTTTC.

This chain's CDR3 is CASSQERTLGTTYEQYF. CDR3 in DNA: TGTGCCAGCAGCCAAGAGAGAACCCTGGGGACAACCTACGAGCAGTACTTC. The gene calls are TRBV7-9 and TRBJ2-7; D possibly corresponds to TRBD1 (6 bases). Trimming removed 5 bases at V and 2 bases at J, with 22 bases between. The CDR3 contains 17 residues. In germline, CDR1 is SEHNR, CDR2 FQNEAQ (reference sequence).

The J gene is TRBJ1-1, the V gene TRBV29-1, with 7 bases lining up with TRBD1. Germline CDR1 and CDR2: SQVTM and ANQGSEA. This CDR3 comprises 13 residues. Trimming at V came to 7 bases and at J to 7 bases, leaving 12 bases not matched to a gene. The DNA of the CDR3 is TGCAGCGCCCCTGACGACAGGGCCAATGAAGCTTTCTTT. Its translation: CSAPDDRANEAFF. Combining the CDR3 with reference TRBV29-1 and TRBJ1-1 gives the whole variable domain SAVISQKPSRDICQRGTSLTIQCQVDSQVTMMFWYRQQPGQSLTLIATANQGSEATYESGFVIDKFPISRPNLTFSTLTVSNMSPEDSSIYLCSAPDDRANEAFFGQGTRLTVV.

The V gene is TRBV6-1, the J gene TRBJ2-7, with TRBD1 identical over 9 bases. Germline CDR1 is MNHNS and CDR2 is SASEGT. The CDR3 runs 13 residues. The V and J ends lost 8 bases and 7 bases, in that order; junction bases with no gene match: 9. CDR3 region: CASGTGTRREQYF. DNA for the CDR3: TGTGCCAGCGGGACAGGGACAAGGCGGGAGCAGTACTTC.

V is TRBV6-6 and J is TRBJ1-2; TRBD1 might be the D (5 bases). The CDR3 runs 11 residues. V was shortened by 7 bases and J by 7 bases, with 10 bases between the two germline ends. In germline, CDR1 is MNHNY, CDR2 SVGAGI (reference sequence). The CDR3 is CASTIGGGYTF. For the CDR3, the DNA is TGTGCCAGCACAATCGGGGGTGGCTACACCTTC.

A remark on this clone: At one end, the junction sequence differs from germline, possibly due to a read error. The rearrangement uses TRBV7-7 and TRBJ2-1; a weak D match, TRBD1 (5 bases). The CDR3 totals 15 residues. CDR1 SSHAT and CDR2 FNYEAQ come from the germline V gene (reference sequence). CDR3 amino acids: CASSLDQGMGNEQFF. The CDR3 bases are TGTGCTAGCAGCTTAGACCAGGGTATGGGCAATGAGCAGTTCTTC.

V and J are TRBV7-3 and TRBJ2-1; perhaps TRBD1 as D (5 bases). Trimming left V 3 bases short and J 10 bases short, with 13 bases between. The CDR3 totals 13 residues. Looked up from germline, CDR1 is SGHTA and CDR2 is FQGTGA. This chain's CDR3 is CASSFAGSGEQFF. CDR3 bases: TGTGCCAGCAGCTTCGCAGGCTCAGGGGAGCAGTTCTTC.

The V call is TRBV10-3, the J call TRBJ1-5; a possible D gene is TRBD1 (5 bases). The V and J ends lost 3 bases and 4 bases respectively, with 13 bases between them. Germline V gene data show CDR1 as ENHRY and CDR2 as SYGVKD. The CDR3 has 15 residues. The DNA for the CDR3 is TGTGCCATCAGTGACTGGGACGAGAGGAATCAGCCCCAGCATTTT. Protein: CAISDWDERNQPQHF.